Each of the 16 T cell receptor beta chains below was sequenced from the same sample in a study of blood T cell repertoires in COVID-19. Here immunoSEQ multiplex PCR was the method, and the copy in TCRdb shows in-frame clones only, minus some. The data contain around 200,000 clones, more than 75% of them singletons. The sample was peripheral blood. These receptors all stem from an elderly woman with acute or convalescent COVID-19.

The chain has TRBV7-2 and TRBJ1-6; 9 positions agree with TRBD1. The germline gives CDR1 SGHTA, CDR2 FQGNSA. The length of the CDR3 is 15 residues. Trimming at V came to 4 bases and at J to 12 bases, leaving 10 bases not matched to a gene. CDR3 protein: CASSSSGTGHIPLHF. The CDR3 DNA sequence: TGTGCCAGCAGCTCCTCCGGGACAGGGCACATACCCCTCCACTTT.

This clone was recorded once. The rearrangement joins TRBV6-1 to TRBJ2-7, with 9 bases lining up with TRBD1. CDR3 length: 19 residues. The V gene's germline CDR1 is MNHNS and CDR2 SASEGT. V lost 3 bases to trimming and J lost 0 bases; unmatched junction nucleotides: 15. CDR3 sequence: CASSETGTGLPKSSYEQYF. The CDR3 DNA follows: TGTGCCAGCAGTGAGACGGGGACAGGGCTTCCTAAGAGCTCCTACGAGCAGTACTTC.

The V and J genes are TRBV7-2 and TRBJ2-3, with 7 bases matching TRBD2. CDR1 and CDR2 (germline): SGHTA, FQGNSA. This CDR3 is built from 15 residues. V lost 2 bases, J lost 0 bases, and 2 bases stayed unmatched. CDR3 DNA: TGTGCCAGCAGCTTATCTAGCGGAAGCACAGATACGCAGTATTTT. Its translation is CASSLSSGSTDTQYF.

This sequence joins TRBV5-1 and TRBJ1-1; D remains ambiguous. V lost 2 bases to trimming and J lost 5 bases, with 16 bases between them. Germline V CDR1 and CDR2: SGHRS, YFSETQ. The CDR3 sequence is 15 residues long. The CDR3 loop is CASSLKGLPGTEAFF. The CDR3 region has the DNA TGCGCCAGCAGCTTAAAAGGCCTCCCGGGGACTGAAGCTTTCTTT.

The CDR3 sequence: CASSCGGTGVQPQHF. The CDR3 bases are TGTGCCAGCAGCTGCGGGGGGACCGGGGTTCAGCCCCAGCATTTT. This chain joins TRBV7-3 and TRBJ1-5; D possibly corresponds to TRBD1 (5 bases). The V gene lost 4 bases and the J gene lost 6 bases, with 16 bases spanning the gap. The germline V gene encodes CDR1 SGHTA and CDR2 FQGTGA. This CDR3 is built from 15 residues.

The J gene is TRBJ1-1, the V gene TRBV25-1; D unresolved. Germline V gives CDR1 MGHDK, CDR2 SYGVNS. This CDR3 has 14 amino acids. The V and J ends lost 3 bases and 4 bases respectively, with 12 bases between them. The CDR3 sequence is CASSDLLFSTEAFF. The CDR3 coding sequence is TGTGCCAGCAGTGACCTGCTATTTAGCACTGAAGCTTTCTTT.

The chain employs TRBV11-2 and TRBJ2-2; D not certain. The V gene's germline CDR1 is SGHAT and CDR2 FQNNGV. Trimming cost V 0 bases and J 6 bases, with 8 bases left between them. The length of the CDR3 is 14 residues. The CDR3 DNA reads TGTGCCAGCAGCTTAGAATTTGCGTCCGGGGAGCTGTTTTTT. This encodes CASSLEFASGELFF.

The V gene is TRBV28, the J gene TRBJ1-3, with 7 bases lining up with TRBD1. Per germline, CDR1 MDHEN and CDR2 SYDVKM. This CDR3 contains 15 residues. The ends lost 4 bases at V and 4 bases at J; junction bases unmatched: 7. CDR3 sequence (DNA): TGTGCCAGCAGTTCCAAACAGGGGTGGGGAAACACCATATATTTT. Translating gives CASSSKQGWGNTIYF.

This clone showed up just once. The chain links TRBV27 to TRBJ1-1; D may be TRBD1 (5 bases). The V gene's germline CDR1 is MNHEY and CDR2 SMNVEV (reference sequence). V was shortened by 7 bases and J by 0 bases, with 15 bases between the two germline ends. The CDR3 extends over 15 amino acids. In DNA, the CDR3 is TGTGCCAGCATCCCCGGGAGGGGCATGAACACTGAAGCTTTCTTT. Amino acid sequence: CASIPGRGMNTEAFF.

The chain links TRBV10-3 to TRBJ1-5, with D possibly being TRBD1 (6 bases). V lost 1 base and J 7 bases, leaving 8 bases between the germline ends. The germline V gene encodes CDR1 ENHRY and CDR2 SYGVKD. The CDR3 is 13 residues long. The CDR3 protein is CAISEYRDQPQHF. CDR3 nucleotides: TGTGCCATCAGTGAGTACAGGGACCAGCCCCAGCATTTT.

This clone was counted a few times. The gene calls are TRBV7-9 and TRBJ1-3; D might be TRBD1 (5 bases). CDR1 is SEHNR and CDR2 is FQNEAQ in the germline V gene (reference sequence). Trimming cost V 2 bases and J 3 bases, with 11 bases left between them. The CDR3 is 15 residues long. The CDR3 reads CASSLLGARGNTIYF. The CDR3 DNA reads TGTGCCAGCAGCTTACTAGGGGCTCGTGGAAACACCATATATTTT. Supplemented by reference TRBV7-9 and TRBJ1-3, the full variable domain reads DTGVSQNPRHKITKRGQNVTFRCDPISEHNRLYWYRQTLGQGPEFLTYFQNEAQLEKSRLLSDRFSAERPKGSFSTLEIQRTEQGDSAMYLCASSLLGARGNTIYFGEGSWLTVV.

The CDR3 sequence: CASSLEQRVDWEQFF. As DNA, the CDR3 is TGTGCCAGCAGCTTGGAGCAGCGCGTTGACTGGGAGCAGTTCTTC. V is TRBV5-4 and J is TRBJ2-1; no clear D. The CDR3 consists of 15 residues. In germline, CDR1 is SGHNT, CDR2 YYREEE (reference sequence). Deletions cut 0 bases from V and 10 bases from J, with 17 bases between.

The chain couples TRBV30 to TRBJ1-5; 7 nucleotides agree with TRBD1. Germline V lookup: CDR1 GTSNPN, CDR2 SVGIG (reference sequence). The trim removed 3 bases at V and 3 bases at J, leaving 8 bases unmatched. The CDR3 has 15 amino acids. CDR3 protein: CAWSHTGVVNQPQHF. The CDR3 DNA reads TGTGCCTGGAGCCACACAGGGGTGGTCAATCAGCCCCAGCATTTT.

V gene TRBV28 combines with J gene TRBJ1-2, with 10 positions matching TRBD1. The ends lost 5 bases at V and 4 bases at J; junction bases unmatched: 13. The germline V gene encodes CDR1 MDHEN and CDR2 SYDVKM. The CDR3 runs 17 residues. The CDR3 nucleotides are TGTGCCAGCAGTGGTGGGACAGGGGACGTCCATACCTATGGCTACACCTTC. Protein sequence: CASSGGTGDVHTYGYTF.

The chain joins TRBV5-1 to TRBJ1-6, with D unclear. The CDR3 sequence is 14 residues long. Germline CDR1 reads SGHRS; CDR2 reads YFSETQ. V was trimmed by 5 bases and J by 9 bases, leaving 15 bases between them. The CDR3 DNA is TGCGCCAGCAGTGAAGAGGGCGCCGGTTCACCCCTCCACTTT. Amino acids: CASSEEGAGSPLHF.

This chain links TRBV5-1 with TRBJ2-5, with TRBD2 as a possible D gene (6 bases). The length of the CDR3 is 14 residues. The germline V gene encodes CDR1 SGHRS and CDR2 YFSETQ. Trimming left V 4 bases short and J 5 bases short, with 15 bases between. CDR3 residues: CASSRREFGETQYF. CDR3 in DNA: TGCGCCAGCAGCCGGAGGGAGTTCGGGGAGACCCAGTACTTC.